This T cell receptor beta chain was found in a study of blood T cell repertoires in COVID-19. Libraries were prepared by immunoSEQ multiplex PCR; TCRdb keeps only in-frame clonotypes and omits some of them. The table lists fewer than 70,000 clones, more than 80% of them singletons, with 2.7% in the top ten. CDR3 size: 17 residues. V lost 5 bases and J lost 5; bases outside the gene matches: 12. Germline V gene lookup returns CDR1 LNHDA and CDR2 SQIVND (reference sequence). V usage is TRBV19 and J usage is TRBJ2-3; 11 nucleotides match TRBD2. The receptor was isolated from a man aged 45-65 years with acute or convalescent COVID-19. The material sequenced was peripheral blood. The DNA for the CDR3 is TGTGCCAGTAGTTCTTCGCGACTAGCGGGAAGGTTAGATACGCAGTATTTT. Translation gives CASSSSRLAGRLDTQYF.